This is a list of T cell receptor beta chains from one sample in a study of cytomegalovirus exposure and HLA in healthy donors. Generated by immunoSEQ multiplex PCR, the TCRdb table keeps only in-frame clones and is missing some. In the table there are 110,000 to 150,000 clones, around 80% of which are singletons. The sequencing sample was made of PBMCs. These receptor sequences come from a boy aged 2-9 years in good health and CMV-seronegative. The CDR3 runs from the conserved cysteine through the conserved F or W. A D gene is named only where the DNA matches it firmly. Clone size is stated in some rows and not others, as once, few, many or a class when expanded.

TRBD1 | NA | TRBJ1-2 | TRBV4-1 | TGCGCCAGCAGCCGAGGGACAGGGGATTTCGATGGCTACACCTTC | CASSRGTGDFDGYTF
NA | NA | TRBJ2-3 | TRBV2 | TGTGCCAGCAGTGACGGGGATACGCAGTATTTT | CASSDGDTQYF
TRBD1 | NA | TRBJ2-5 | TRBV10-2 | TGCGCCAGCTGGACAGGTCAAGAGACCCAGTACTTC | CASWTGQETQYF
TRBD1 | once | TRBJ1-1 | TRBV15 | TGTGCCACCAGCAGAGTAAGGGCAGGGGGCACTGAAGCTTTCTTT | CATSRVRAGGTEAFF
NA | NA | TRBJ1-1 | TRBV7-2 | TGTGCCAGCAGCTTTGCCGGCACTGAAGCTTTCTTT | CASSFAGTEAFF
NA | NA | TRBJ1-3 | TRBV5-6 | TGTGCCAGCAGCTTGGGGTCAGGGGTCTCTGGAAACACCATATATTTT | CASSLGSGVSGNTIYF
NA | NA | TRBJ2-1 | TRBV7-9 | TGTGCCAGCAGCAGAGTACCCTCGAGTCGCCCCCACAATGAGCAGTTCTTC | CASSRVPSSRPHNEQFF
NA | NA | TRBJ2-7 | TRBV4-1 | TGCGCCAGCAGCCAGGCCGGGACTCCCGTCGAGCAGTACTTC | CASSQAGTPVEQYF
NA | NA | TRBJ1-3 | TRBV7-2 | TGTGCCAGCAGCCTAAGGGGACAAGGAAACACCATATATTTT | CASSLRGQGNTIYF
NA | NA | TRBJ2-5 | TRBV2 | TGTGCCAACCCCCGGCAGACAGACCAAGAGACCCAGTACTTC | CANPRQTDQETQYF
TRBD1 | NA | TRBJ1-2 | TRBV7-6 | TGTGCCAGCAGCTTGGAACAGGGGCCCTCTTGGGGCTACACCTTC | CASSLEQGPSWGYTF
TRBD1 | NA | TRBJ2-7 | TRBV7-2 | TGTGCCAGCAGCCCGAGAGGGACAGCATTCTACGAGCAGTACTTC | CASSPRGTAFYEQYF
NA | NA | TRBJ1-3 | TRBV7-2 | TGTGCCAGCAGCTCCCTACGTAACACCATATATTTT | CASSSLRNTIYF
NA | NA | TRBJ2-7 | TRBV2 | TGTGCCAGCACAGTGGGACGGACTATGTACGAGCAGTACTTC | CASTVGRTMYEQYF
TRBD1 | NA | TRBJ2-1 | TRBV10-3 | TGTGCCATCGGTTTCCGGACAGGGGTTCGGGTTTCTGGTGAGCAGTTCTTC | CAIGFRTGVRVSGEQFF
NA | NA | TRBJ2-2 | TRBV5-1 | TGCGCCAGCAGCCTTACAGTTGGAACCGGGGAGCTGTTTTTT | CASSLTVGTGELFF
TRBD1 | NA | TRBJ2-1 | TRBV4-2 | TGTGCCAGCAGCCAGGCCGGGACAGGGGACAATGAGCAGTTCTTC | CASSQAGTGDNEQFF
NA | once | TRBJ1-6 | TRBV7-9 | TGTGCCAGCAGCCAAACCCCCGGCGGGAATTCACCCCTCCACTTT | CASSQTPGGNSPLHF
NA | NA | TRBJ1-2 | TRBV11-3 | TGTGCCAGCAGCTTAGACTTCGGGGGGAACTATGGCTACACCTTC | CASSLDFGGNYGYTF
NA | NA | TRBJ2-3 | TRBV9 | TGTGCCAGCAGCTATGAGGGGACAAGCACAGATACGCAGTATTTT | CASSYEGTSTDTQYF
TRBD2 | NA | TRBJ2-7 | TRBV9 | TGTGCCAGCAGCGCCCATGGGGAGGGATCCGTCTACGAGCAGTACTTC | CASSAHGEGSVYEQYF
TRBD1 | NA | TRBJ2-7 | TRBV15 | TGTGCCACCAGGGACAGGGGAAACCCCGTCTACGAGCAGTACTTC | CATRDRGNPVYEQYF
NA | NA | TRBJ1-1 | TRBV2 | TGTGCCAGCTACAGCACTGAAGCTTTCTTT | CASYSTEAFF
NA | NA | TRBJ2-3 | TRBV6-5 | TGTGCCAGCAGAATAGCAGGGACTCGCACAGATACGCAGTATTTT | CASRIAGTRTDTQYF
TRBD2 | few | TRBJ2-5 | TRBV5-6 | TGTGCCAGCAGTCAGGCCACTAGCGGCCGCCAAGAGACCCAGTACTTC | CASSQATSGRQETQYF
TRBD1 | NA | TRBJ1-5 | TRBV7-8 | TGTGCTAGCAGCTTTACAGGGGGCGCGGTCAATCAGCCCCAGCATTTT | CASSFTGGAVNQPQHF
NA | NA | TRBJ1-2 | TRBV13 | TGTGCCAGCTCCCGTGGTTGGGCAGAGAACTATGGCTACACCTTC | CASSRGWAENYGYTF
NA | NA | TRBJ1-3 | TRBV10-1 | TGCGCCAGCAGTGACGCGGGCGCTTTCTCTGGAAACACCATATATTTT | CASSDAGAFSGNTIYF
TRBD2 | NA | TRBJ2-7 | TRBV7-2 | TGTGCCAGCAGCTCGGGAGGCGGCTACGAGCAGTACTTC | CASSSGGGYEQYF
TRBD2 | NA | TRBJ2-1 | TRBV6-5 | TGTGCCAGCAGTAAACCGGGACTAGGCCTGAATGAGCAGTTCTTC | CASSKPGLGLNEQFF
TRBD2 | NA | TRBJ2-7 | TRBV11-3 | TGTGCCAGCAGCTTGGGACTAGCGGGTACCTACGAGCAGTACTTC | CASSLGLAGTYEQYF
NA | NA | TRBJ1-4 | TRBV9 | TGTGCCAGCAGCGCTGGCCACACCGCAACTAATGAAAAACTGTTTTTT | CASSAGHTATNEKLFF
NA | NA | TRBJ2-7 | TRBV6-1 | TGTGCCAGCACCCGAGCAATGACAGGCGAGGAGCAGTACTTC | CASTRAMTGEEQYF
TRBD1 | NA | TRBJ1-6 | TRBV5-4 | TGTGCCAGCAGCACCGGACAGGGAAGGGAGAATTCACCCCTCCACTTT | CASSTGQGRENSPLHF
NA | NA | TRBJ2-7 | TRBV4-2 | TGTGCCAGCAGCCAAGACCTTTTCTACGAGCAGTACTTC | CASSQDLFYEQYF
NA | NA | TRBJ1-1 | TRBV6-1 | TGTGCCAGCAGTAAACAGCACCCGTCCGCTTTCTTT | CASSKQHPSAFF
NA | NA | TRBJ2-4 | TRBV29-1 | TGCAGCGTGGGCGGGGTTTTGGGTCAGTACTTC | CSVGGVLGQYF
TRBD2 | NA | TRBJ2-7 | TRBV5-1 | TGCGCCAGCAGCACGGGACTAGCGGCCTACGAGCAGTACTTC | CASSTGLAAYEQYF
NA | NA | TRBJ2-1 | TRBV29-1 | TGCAGCGTTGACGGCCCGTGGGATAGCGGACGCTACAATGAGCAGTTCTTC | CSVDGPWDSGRYNEQFF
NA | NA | TRBJ2-2 | TRBV25-1 | TGTGCCAGCAGTGAATCCCACATCGGGGAGCTGTTTTTT | CASSESHIGELFF
NA | NA | TRBJ2-7 | TRBV9 | TGTGCCAGCAGCGTACAGGGGAAGAGCTCCTACGAGCAGTACTTC | CASSVQGKSSYEQYF
NA | NA | TRBJ2-3 | TRBV19 | TGTGCCAGCGCTTCCCTTGCGGGGAGAGATACGCAGTATTTT | CASASLAGRDTQYF
NA | NA | TRBJ1-1 | TRBV18 | TGTGCCAGCTCACCCCCGTCTCGGGGGTTCACTGAAGCTTTCTTT | CASSPPSRGFTEAFF
NA | NA | TRBJ1-5 | TRBV28 | TGTGCCAGCAGTTTAGGGGGGTTCGGCAATCAGCCCCAGCATTTT | CASSLGGFGNQPQHF
NA | NA | TRBJ1-4 | TRBV27 | TGTGCCAGCAGGGCTAAGGGTGGAGGGCTACCGAATGAAAAACTGTTTTTT | CASRAKGGGLPNEKLFF
NA | NA | TRBJ2-5 | TRBV6-4 | TGTGCCAGCAGTGACGACGGTGCGGCCCCCCGCAAGTACTTC | CASSDDGAAPRKYF
NA | NA | TRBJ1-1 | TRBV5-5 | TGTGCCAGCAGCTTGATTTTCGGGTCAGTGAACACTGAAGCTTTCTTT | CASSLIFGSVNTEAFF
NA | NA | TRBJ2-7 | TRBV11-2 | TGTGCCAGCAGCTTACCTACAGGCCGGAATTCCTACGAGCAGTACTTC | CASSLPTGRNSYEQYF
NA | NA | TRBJ2-7 | TRBV6-1 | TGTGCCAGCAGTGCTTATAGCCGGGAGCCCCCTACGGTGCAGTACTTC | CASSAYSREPPTVQYF